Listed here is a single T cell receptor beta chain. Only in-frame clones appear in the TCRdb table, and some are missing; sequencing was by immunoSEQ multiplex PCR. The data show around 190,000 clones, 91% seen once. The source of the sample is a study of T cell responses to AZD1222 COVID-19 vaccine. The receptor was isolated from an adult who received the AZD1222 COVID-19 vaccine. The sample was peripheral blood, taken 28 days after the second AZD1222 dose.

The CDR3 DNA is TGTGCCAGCAGTGTTGCTAGCGTCCAGTACTTC. Protein product: CASSVASVQYF. This sequence joins TRBV2 and TRBJ2-5; TRBD2 might be the D (6 bases). Germline V lookup: CDR1 SNHLY, CDR2 FYNNEI. CDR3 length: 11 residues. V lost 4 bases, J lost 10 bases, and 10 bases lay in between.